These 18 T cell receptor beta chains were all obtained from the same sample, sequenced in a study of blood T cell repertoires in COVID-19. Only in-frame clones appear in the TCRdb table, and some are missing; sequencing was by immunoSEQ multiplex PCR. Among 250,000 to 300,000 clones listed, approximately 89% were seen once. Source material: peripheral blood. These receptors were collected from a woman aged 25 to 39 with COVID-19, enrolled during active disease.

The rearrangement joins TRBV7-9 to TRBJ2-2, with D possibly matching TRBD2 (5 bases). The ends were cut back, 1 base at V and 2 bases at J, with 14 bases in the middle. Germline V gene data show CDR1 as SEHNR and CDR2 as FQNEAQ (reference sequence). The CDR3 loop spans 17 amino acids. The chain's CDR3 is CASSLGAESVNTGELFF. The CDR3 coding sequence is TGTGCCAGCAGCTTAGGAGCGGAGAGCGTAAACACCGGGGAGCTGTTTTTT.

This sequence joins TRBV9 and TRBJ2-5; 11 nucleotides match TRBD2. Trimming cost V 3 bases and J 9 bases; bases outside gene matches: 4. This CDR3 region has 13 residues. CDR1 is SGDLS, CDR2 YYNGEE, per germline. DNA for the CDR3: TGTGCCAGCAGCGGACTAGCGGGGATGGCCCAGTACTTC. This gives the protein CASSGLAGMAQYF.

The DNA for the CDR3 is TGTGCCAGCAGCCAAGGCTACGCTAACTATGGCTACACCTTC. Protein: CASSQGYANYGYTF. The rearrangement joins TRBV4-2 to TRBJ1-2; D gene ambiguous. This CDR3 contains 14 residues. Germline V gives CDR1 LGHNA, CDR2 YNFKEQ. The ends were cut back, 1 base at V and 0 bases at J, with 6 bases in the middle.

V and J are TRBV5-1 and TRBJ2-7; TRBD1 agrees at 9 bases. The germline gives CDR1 SGHRS, CDR2 YFSETQ. Trimming cost V 2 bases and J 6 bases; bases outside gene matches: 12. The length of the CDR3 is 16 residues. Written as DNA, the CDR3 is TGCGCCAGCAGCTTCGGAATAACAGGGGGCGCCGGCGAGCAGTACTTC. Amino acid sequence: CASSFGITGGAGEQYF.

The V and J genes are TRBV7-2 and TRBJ1-3; no clear D gene. The V gene lost 5 bases and the J gene lost 2 bases, with 13 bases spanning the gap. Germline V gene data show CDR1 as SGHTA and CDR2 as FQGNSA. The CDR3 loop spans 15 amino acids. DNA for the CDR3: TGTGCCAGCAGCCACCCAACTTTGGCTGGAAACACCATATATTTT. This sequence encodes CASSHPTLAGNTIYF.

The chain is built from TRBV7-6 and TRBJ2-2; 7 bases line up with TRBD2. The CDR3 has 15 amino acids. V shed 1 base and J 1 base; nucleotides not matched to a gene: 0. The germline gives CDR1 SGHVS, CDR2 FNYEAQ. CDR3 loop: CASSLERENTGELFF. CDR3 DNA: TGTGCCAGCAGCTTAGAGCGGGAGAACACCGGGGAGCTGTTTTTT.

This sequence joins TRBV5-6 and TRBJ1-1, with TRBD1 matching 11 bases. The CDR3 has 14 amino acids. The J segment lost 5 bases and the V segment lost 2 bases, leaving 2 bases of the junction unmatched. Germline lookup yields CDR1 SGHDT and CDR2 YYEEEE. CDR3 bases: TGTGCCAGCAGCTTCGGGACAGGGGGTACTGAAGCTTTCTTT. As protein: CASSFGTGGTEAFF.

The chain links TRBV20-1 to TRBJ2-7, with 11 bases that match TRBD2. The CDR3 length is 17 residues. CDR1 DFQATT and CDR2 SNEGSKA come from the germline V gene (reference sequence). The V gene end was trimmed by 3 bases and the J gene end by 1 base; junction bases not matched to a gene: 11. This chain's CDR3 is CSASSRTSGLVSYEQYF. As DNA, the CDR3 is TGCAGTGCTAGTTCCCGGACTAGCGGGTTGGTATCCTACGAGCAGTACTTC.

The CDR3 spells CAWSPGTGGSPLHF. The CDR3 DNA reads as TGTGCCTGGAGCCCGGGGACAGGGGGTTCACCCCTCCACTTT. This rearrangement joins TRBV30 to TRBJ1-6; TRBD1 matches at 11 bases. Germline CDR1 reads GTSNPN; CDR2 reads SVGIG (reference sequence). This CDR3 has 14 amino acids. J was trimmed by 9 bases and V by 3 bases; bases with no gene match: 4.

The chain employs TRBV28 and TRBJ2-1, with a possible D match to TRBD1 (6 bases). Trimming removed 6 bases at V and 10 bases at J, with 10 bases between. Germline loops: CDR1 MDHEN, CDR2 SYDVKM. The CDR3 totals 11 residues. The CDR3 DNA follows: TGTGCCAGCAGAACCAGGGGAGAGCAGTTCTTC. Its protein is CASRTRGEQFF.

V is TRBV27 and J is TRBJ1-2, with D perhaps TRBD1 (5 bases). V was pared by 2 bases and J by 4 bases, with 14 bases between. Germline-derived CDR1 and CDR2 are MNHEY and SMNVEV (reference sequence). The CDR3 runs to 15 residues. The CDR3 spells CASSLEWQGLYGYTF. CDR3 DNA sequence: TGTGCCAGCAGTTTAGAATGGCAGGGACTCTATGGCTACACCTTC.

The rearrangement uses TRBV5-6 and TRBJ2-1, with a possible D match to TRBD1 (6 bases). The V end was cut by 5 bases, the J end by 4 bases, with 13 bases between. Germline V gene data show CDR1 as SGHDT and CDR2 as YYEEEE. This CDR3 is 14 amino acids long. CDR3 coding DNA: TGTGCCAGCAGACATAGAGACAGGTACAATGAGCAGTTCTTC. Residues: CASRHRDRYNEQFF.

The genes are TRBV13 and TRBJ2-1; 10 bases align to TRBD1. V trimming: 6 bases; J trimming: 1 base; junction bases outside the gene matches: 12. The CDR3 runs 18 residues. The germline V gene has CDR1 PRHDT and CDR2 FYEKMQ (reference sequence). CDR3 coding DNA: TGTGCCAGCAGTTCGTCGGGACAGGGGAGCCGATCCTACAATGAGCAGTTCTTC. Translating it yields CASSSSGQGSRSYNEQFF.

The chain carries TRBV5-1 and TRBJ2-1; 12 bases align to TRBD1. In germline, CDR1 is SGHRS, CDR2 YFSETQ. The CDR3 is made up of 14 amino acids. The J segment lost 10 bases and the V segment lost 5 bases, leaving 7 bases of the junction unmatched. The CDR3 sequence: CASSPGQGAWEQFF. For the CDR3, the DNA is TGCGCCAGCAGTCCGGGACAGGGGGCTTGGGAGCAGTTCTTC.

V usage is TRBV7-2 and J usage is TRBJ1-1; D is ambiguous. CDR3 length equals 14 residues. Trimming removed 1 base from V and 1 base from J, with 7 bases in between. The germline V gene encodes CDR1 SGHTA and CDR2 FQGNSA. This CDR3 is CASSLGFRNTEAFF. The DNA for the CDR3 is TGTGCCAGCAGCTTAGGTTTCAGGAACACTGAAGCTTTCTTT.

This chain joins TRBV12-3 or TRBV12-4 and TRBJ2-3, with D perhaps matching TRBD2 (6 bases). The CDR3 has 11 residues. The ends were cut back, 3 bases at V and 14 bases at J, with 12 bases in the middle. In nucleotides, the CDR3 is TGTGCCAGCAGTTTGGGACTTGGGATGTATTTT. This codes for CASSLGLGMYF.

V usage is TRBV7-9 and J usage is TRBJ1-1, with TRBD1 matching 10 bases. The germline V gene has CDR1 SEHNR and CDR2 FQNEAQ (reference sequence). The junction had 15 bases not matched to a gene; V was cut back by 7 bases and J by 4 bases. The CDR3 is made up of 17 amino acids. In DNA form, the CDR3 reads TGTGCCAGCAAATACGGGACAGGGGAAAGGCAAGCCACTGAAGCTTTCTTT. Residues: CASKYGTGERQATEAFF.

Many counts were recorded for this clone. The V and J genes are TRBV27 and TRBJ2-1, with 8 bases matching TRBD2. Germline V lookup: CDR1 MNHEY, CDR2 SMNVEV (reference sequence). The CDR3 covers 16 residues. The V gene end was trimmed by 5 bases and the J gene end by 8 bases; junction bases not matched to a gene: 14. CDR3 sequence reads: CASSGSAGGTWDEQFF. CDR3 bases: TGTGCCAGCAGTGGGTCTGCGGGGGGCACCTGGGATGAGCAGTTCTTC.